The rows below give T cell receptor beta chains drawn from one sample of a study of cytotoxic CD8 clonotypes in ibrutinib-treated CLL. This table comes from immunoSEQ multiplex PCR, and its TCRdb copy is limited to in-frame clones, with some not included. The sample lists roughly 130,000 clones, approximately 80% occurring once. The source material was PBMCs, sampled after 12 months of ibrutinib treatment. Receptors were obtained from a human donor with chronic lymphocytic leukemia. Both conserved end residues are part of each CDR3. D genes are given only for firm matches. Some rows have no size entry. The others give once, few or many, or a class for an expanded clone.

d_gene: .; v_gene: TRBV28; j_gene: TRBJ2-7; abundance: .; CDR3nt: TGTGCCAGCTGCAGATCGGGGAGCTCCTACGAGCAGTACTTC; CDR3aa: CASCRSGSSYEQYF
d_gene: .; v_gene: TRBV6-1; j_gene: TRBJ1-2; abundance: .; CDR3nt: TGTGCCAGCAGTGCCCAGGGTAACTATGGCTACACCTTC; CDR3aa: CASSAQGNYGYTF
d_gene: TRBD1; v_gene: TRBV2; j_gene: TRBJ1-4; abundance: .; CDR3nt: TGTGCCAGCAGTACCGGGACAGGAAGGAAACTGTTTTTT; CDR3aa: CASSTGTGRKLFF
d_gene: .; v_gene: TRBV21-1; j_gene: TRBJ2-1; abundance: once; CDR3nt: TGTGCCAGCGGGTGGGGCGGGAGGACGATACGCAATGAGCAGTTCTTC; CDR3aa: CASGWGGRTIRNEQFF
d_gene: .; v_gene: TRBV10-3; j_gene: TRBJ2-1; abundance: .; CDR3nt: TGTGCCATCAGTGCCAATAGCGGAAGCTACAATGAGCAGTTCTTC; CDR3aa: CAISANSGSYNEQFF
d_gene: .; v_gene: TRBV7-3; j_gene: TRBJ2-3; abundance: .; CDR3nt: TGTGCCAGCAGCTTAAAGATTCGGTGCAATACGCAGTATTTT; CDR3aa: CASSLKIRCNTQYF
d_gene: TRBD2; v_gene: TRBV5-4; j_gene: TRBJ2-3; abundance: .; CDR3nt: TGTGCCAGCAGCTTTGGGGGAGGGCGGGCAGATACGCAGTATTTT; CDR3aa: CASSFGGGRADTQYF
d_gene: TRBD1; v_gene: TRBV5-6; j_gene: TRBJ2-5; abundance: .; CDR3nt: TGTGCCAGCAGCTTGGTAGGCGGGACAGGGGAGACCCAGTACTTC; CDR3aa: CASSLVGGTGETQYF
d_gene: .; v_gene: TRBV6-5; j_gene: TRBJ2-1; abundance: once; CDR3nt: TGTGCCAGCAGAATGGACAACTACAATGAGCAGTTCTTC; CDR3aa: CASRMDNYNEQFF
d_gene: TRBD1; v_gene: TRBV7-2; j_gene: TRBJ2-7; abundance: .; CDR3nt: TGTGCCAGCAGAACTGGGACAGCCTACGAGCAGTACTTC; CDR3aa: CASRTGTAYEQYF
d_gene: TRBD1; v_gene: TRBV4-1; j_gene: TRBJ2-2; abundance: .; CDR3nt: TGCGCCAGCAGCCACTTGACAGGGGCGAACACCGGGGAGCTGTTTTTT; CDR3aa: CASSHLTGANTGELFF
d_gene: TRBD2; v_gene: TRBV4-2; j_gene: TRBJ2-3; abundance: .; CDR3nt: TGTGCCAGCAGCCAAGAACGACTAGCGGTGAGCACAGATACGCAGTATTTT; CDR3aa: CASSQERLAVSTDTQYF
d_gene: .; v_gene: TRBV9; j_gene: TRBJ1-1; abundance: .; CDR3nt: TGTGCCAGCAGCGTCGGGACTCAGAGCACTGAAGCTTTCTTT; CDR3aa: CASSVGTQSTEAFF
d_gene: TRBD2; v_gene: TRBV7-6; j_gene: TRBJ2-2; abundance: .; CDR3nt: TGTGCCAGCAGCTTTCTTCAGTTAGCGGGAGCCGGGGAGCTGTTTTTT; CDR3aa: CASSFLQLAGAGELFF
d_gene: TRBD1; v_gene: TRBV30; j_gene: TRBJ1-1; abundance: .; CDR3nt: TGTGCCTGGAGTCGGCGTGACAGGGGTTGGACTGAAGCTTTCTTT; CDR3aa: CAWSRRDRGWTEAFF
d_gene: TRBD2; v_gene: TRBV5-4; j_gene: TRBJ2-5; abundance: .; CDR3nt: TGTGCCAGCAGCTCCCAGAGCGGGAGGGCTTCTGGTGAGACCCAGTACTTC; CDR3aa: CASSSQSGRASGETQYF
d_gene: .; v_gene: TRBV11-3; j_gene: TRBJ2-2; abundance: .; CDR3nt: TGTGCCAGCAGCTCTGGCGGGGAGGCGGCCGGGGAGCTGTTTTTT; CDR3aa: CASSSGGEAAGELFF
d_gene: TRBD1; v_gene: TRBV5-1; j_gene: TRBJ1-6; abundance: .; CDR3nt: TGCGCCAGCAGCACCGGACAGGGGGGAGATTCACCCCTCCACTTT; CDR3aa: CASSTGQGGDSPLHF
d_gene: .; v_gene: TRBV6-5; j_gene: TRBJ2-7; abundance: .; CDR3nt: TGTGCCAGCAGTTACTCGGTAGCGTTCTACGAGCAGTACTTC; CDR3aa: CASSYSVAFYEQYF
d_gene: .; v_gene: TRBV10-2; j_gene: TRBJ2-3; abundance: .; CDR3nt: TGCGCCAGCAGTAGGGGAGCGGGTACTGGCACAGATACGCAGTATTTT; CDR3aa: CASSRGAGTGTDTQYF
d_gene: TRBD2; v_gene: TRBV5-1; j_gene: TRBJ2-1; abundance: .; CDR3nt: TGCGCCAGCAGCTTGGAGGGACTAGCGGGGGGTGGACGTGTCGATGAGCAGTTCTTC; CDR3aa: CASSLEGLAGGGRVDEQFF
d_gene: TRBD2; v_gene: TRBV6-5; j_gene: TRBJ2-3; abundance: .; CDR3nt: TGTGCCAGCAGTAGACTAGCGGGGCCAGATACGCAGTATTTT; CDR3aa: CASSRLAGPDTQYF
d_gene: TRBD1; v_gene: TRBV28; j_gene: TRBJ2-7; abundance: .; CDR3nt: TGTGCCAGCAGTTTAGCCCGACAGGGCCTGGTCGAGCAGTACTTC; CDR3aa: CASSLARQGLVEQYF
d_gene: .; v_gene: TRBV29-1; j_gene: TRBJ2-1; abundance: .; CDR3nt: TGCAGCGTTGAATTAGTGGGGCAACTCTACAATGAGCAGTTCTTC; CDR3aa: CSVELVGQLYNEQFF
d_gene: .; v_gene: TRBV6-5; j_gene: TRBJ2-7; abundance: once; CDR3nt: TGTGCCAGCAGTTACGACGGGAGTCAGTACGAGCAGTACTTC; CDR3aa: CASSYDGSQYEQYF
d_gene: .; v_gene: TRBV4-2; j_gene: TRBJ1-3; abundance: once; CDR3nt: TGTGCCAGCAGCCAAGAACGTACAGGACACCGAAACACCATATATTTT; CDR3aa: CASSQERTGHRNTIYF
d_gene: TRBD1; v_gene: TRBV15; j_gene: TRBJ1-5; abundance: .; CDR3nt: TGTGCCACCAGCAGAGGACAGGGGGCGGGCGATCAGCCCCAGCATTTT; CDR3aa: CATSRGQGAGDQPQHF
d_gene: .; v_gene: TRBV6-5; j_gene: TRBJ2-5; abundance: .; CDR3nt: TGTGCCAGCAGGACGAGGGGAGAGACCCAGTACTTC; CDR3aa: CASRTRGETQYF
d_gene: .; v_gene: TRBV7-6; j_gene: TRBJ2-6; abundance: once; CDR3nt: TGTGCCAGCAGCTTAGAGGAGCCCCACCCTGGGGCCAACGTCCTGACTTTC; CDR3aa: CASSLEEPHPGANVLTF
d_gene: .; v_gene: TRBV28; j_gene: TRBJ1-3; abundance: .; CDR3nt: TGTGCCAGCATACGGGTCTCCGGAAACACCATATATTTT; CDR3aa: CASIRVSGNTIYF
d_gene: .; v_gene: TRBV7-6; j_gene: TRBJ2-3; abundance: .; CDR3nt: TGTGCCAGCAGCCGATTGTCAGATACGCAGTATTTT; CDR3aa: CASSRLSDTQYF
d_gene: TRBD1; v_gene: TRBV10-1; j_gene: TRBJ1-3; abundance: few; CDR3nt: TGCGCCAGCAGTGAGTCTGGACAGGACCCGTCTGGAAACACCATATATTTT; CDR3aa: CASSESGQDPSGNTIYF
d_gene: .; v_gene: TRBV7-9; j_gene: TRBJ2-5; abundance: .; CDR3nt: TGTGCCAGCAGCGTCGGCCCCCCACCCCCGTTCATGGAGACCCAGTACTTC; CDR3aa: CASSVGPPPPFMETQYF
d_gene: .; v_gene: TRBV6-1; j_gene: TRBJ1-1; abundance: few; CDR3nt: TGTGCCAGCAGTGTAGCTGGGTCTAGTGAAGCTTTCTTT; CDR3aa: CASSVAGSSEAFF
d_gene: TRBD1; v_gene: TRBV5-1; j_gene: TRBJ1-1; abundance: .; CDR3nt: TGCGCCAGCAGGCCGGGACAGGGATTAATCTGGAACACTGAAGCTTTCTTT; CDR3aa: CASRPGQGLIWNTEAFF
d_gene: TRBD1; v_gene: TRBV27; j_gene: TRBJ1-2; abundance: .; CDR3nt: TGTGCCAGCAAATACACCGGGACAGGGGTATACTATGGCTACACCTTC; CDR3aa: CASKYTGTGVYYGYTF
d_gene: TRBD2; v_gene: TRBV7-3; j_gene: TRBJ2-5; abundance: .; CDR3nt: TGTGCCAGCAGAGCCGGGACTAGCGGGAGTAGCGGAGAGACCCAGTACTTC; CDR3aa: CASRAGTSGSSGETQYF